Detailed here is one TCR beta chain. Per germline, CDR1 MNHEY and CDR2 SVGAGI. This CDR3 region has 11 residues. The V end was cut by 3 bases, the J end by 14 bases, with 13 bases between. This record belongs to a study of blood T cell repertoires in COVID-19. Across the study: Spain, Italy and the United States supplied samples that represented acute and convalescent COVID-19. The cDNA or gDNA used as material had been derived from T cells, B-cell-depleted T cells, or PBMCs.

Per the original data handling: From reference gene primer amplification, estimates of nucleated cell counts were derived. Sequencing was performed with immunoSEQ multiplex PCR; in TCRdb, only in-frame clones are kept and a portion is missing. From that table come the V and J calls and clone size; the DNA was used to work out D and trimming. Of more than 100,000 clones listed, less than 75% are singletons. The sample comprised peripheral blood. The receptor was derived from a human donor with acute or convalescent COVID-19. The donor label of this sample is uncertain. This chain connects TRBV6-5 to TRBJ1-1; D is unclear. In DNA, the CDR3 is TGTGCCAGCAGTTATCAGTTTTTGTGGTTCTTT. Encoded protein: CASSYQFLWFF.